This T cell receptor (beta chain) was obtained from a study of T cells after yellow fever vaccination. Study at large: Fractions containing few cells were prepared with SMART-Seq v4 Ultra Low Input. Broader study findings: Only a small proportion of the clonotypes turned up in both the CD4 and the CD8 compartments, likely arising from convergent recombination. The study noted that FACS-sorted repertoires could contain abundant clonotypes contaminating from the bulk population.

The CDR3 loop spans 16 amino acids. CDR1 and CDR2 from the germline V gene are SGHNT and YYREEE (reference sequence). The ends lost 2 bases at V and 4 bases at J; junction bases unmatched: 7. Concerning this clonotype: Its matching antigen is unknown.

Universal primer sites and UMIs were introduced during 5'RACE template-switching synthesis of TCR cDNA. Each CDR3 protein is one row after TCRdb ran MiXCR on the 5' RACE reads. The table records 230,000 or so distinct CDR3 sequences, roughly 6.8% of them present only once. The chain joins TRBV5-4 to TRBJ2-2; 8 bases fit TRBD2. This receptor was obtained from a man younger than 45 who received the YFV17D yellow fever vaccine. Sample: CD4+ T cells sorted from PBMCs, taken on the day of the yellow fever booster vaccination. CDR3 amino acids: CASSFPGGPRTGELFF. The CDR3 DNA reads as TGTGCCAGCAGCTTTCCGGGAGGGCCGCGCACCGGGGAGCTGTTTTTT.